This TCR beta chain was profiled in a study of cytomegalovirus exposure and HLA in healthy donors. Study outcomes and limitations: The study listed approximately 170 cytomegalovirus-associated TCR beta chains. Earlier analysis looked at TCR beta V segments, and most were productive about 90% or about 30% of the time. Later work found that TCR association rates differed between HLA loci; DRB1 had the most and HLA-C the fewest. Later work found most CMV-associated TCR beta chains apparently HLA-restricted.

The CDR3 is 17 amino acids. Trimming pared 7 bases from V and 0 bases from J, leaving 16 bases between. Germline CDR1 and CDR2: LNHDA and SQIVND (reference sequence). The PCR ran on 60 Vbeta and 13 Jbeta primers. Sequencing used immunoSEQ multiplex PCR; TCRdb keeps in-frame clones, though not all of them. Its table records some 200,000 clones. A remark on this clone: The antigen is not known.

The sequence was obtained from a woman between 18 and 29 years old in good health and CMV-seropositive. The sample comprised PBMCs. The V call is TRBV19, the J call TRBJ1-6; D possibly corresponds to TRBD1 (5 bases). Here the CDR3 DNA reads TGTGCCAGTAAAGACGACAGCTTGAGCTCCTATAATTCACCCCTCCACTTT. This gives the protein CASKDDSLSSYNSPLHF.